This T cell receptor beta chain was captured by sequencing in a study of STAT5B mutations in CD4+ large granular lymphocyte leukemia. Here immunoSEQ multiplex PCR was the method, and the copy in TCRdb shows in-frame clones only, minus some. The table has tens of thousands of clones, approximately 75% seen once. CDR1 is SEHNR, CDR2 FQNEAQ, per germline (reference sequence). The CDR3 covers 12 residues. Trimming left V 6 bases short and J 2 bases short, with 8 bases between. This TCR derives from a human donor in good health. Sequenced sample: CD4+ T cells from blood buffy coats. The chain employs TRBV7-9 and TRBJ2-7; D gene uncertain. The CDR3 nucleotides are TGTGCCAGCAGTTCAATCACCTACGAGCAGTACTTC. Residues: CASSSITYEQYF.